Listed below are T cell receptor beta chains from one sample, sequenced in a study of PD-L1 blockade in urothelial cancer. TCRdb's copy holds only in-frame clones and misses some; the assay was immunoSEQ multiplex PCR. The profile covers 45,000 to 60,000 clones, with around 90% appearing a single time and 2% to 2.5% taken by the ten largest. This sample comprised PBMCs, obtained around atezolizumab (anti-PD-L1) treatment. The receptor set was obtained from a man in his fifties or sixties with urothelial cancer. The CDR3 runs from the conserved cysteine through the conserved F or W. The order of the fields is CDR3 length, V gene, D gene, clone size, CDR3 protein. D genes are given only for firm matches. Clone size is shown for a subset of rows, as once, few, many or a class of expanded clone.

length: 11; V: TRBV7-9; D: -; size: -; CDR3: CASSLGHGAFF
length: 14; V: TRBV5-1; D: TRBD1; size: -; CDR3: CASKTQGAPTEAFF
length: 16; V: TRBV7-9; D: TRBD2; size: -; CDR3: CASSFSSGSSGYEQYF
length: 19; V: TRBV19; D: TRBD1; size: -; CDR3: CASSISQTHWGTGGSPLHF
length: 19; V: TRBV7-2; D: TRBD2; size: -; CDR3: CASSSSPGRGSWGGDTQYF
length: 16; V: TRBV21-1; D: -; size: few; CDR3: CASSKDRSHSNQPQHF
length: 15; V: TRBV6-1; D: -; size: few; CDR3: CASKLTPGSTDTQYF
length: 14; V: TRBV10-2; D: TRBD2; size: -; CDR3: CASSAAGGPPRRYF
length: 15; V: TRBV7-9; D: -; size: -; CDR3: CASSPPGGGNNEQFF
length: 13; V: TRBV7-2; D: TRBD1; size: -; CDR3: CASSFRDRVKQFF
length: 12; V: TRBV2; D: -; size: -; CDR3: CASSAEDSEAFF
length: 13; V: TRBV19; D: -; size: -; CDR3: CASSWGRDYEQFF
length: 16; V: TRBV12-5; D: TRBD2; size: -; CDR3: CASVPAGGINTDTQYF
length: 14; V: TRBV5-1; D: -; size: once; CDR3: CASSLGVRGETQYF
length: 13; V: TRBV11-2; D: -; size: -; CDR3: CASSFSGGYEQYF
length: 15; V: TRBV4-1; D: -; size: -; CDR3: CASSQVSRVYTEAFF
length: 18; V: TRBV19; D: -; size: -; CDR3: CASSIQGRPATDSYGYTF
length: 15; V: TRBV11-2; D: -; size: -; CDR3: CASSQGWTRGNEQFF
length: 13; V: TRBV7-8; D: TRBD1; size: -; CDR3: CASSLNRGTEAFF
length: 18; V: TRBV9; D: -; size: -; CDR3: CASSVAGKGGPWADTQYF
length: 16; V: TRBV5-4; D: -; size: -; CDR3: CASSLASGTLRFEQYF
length: 15; V: TRBV15; D: TRBD1; size: -; CDR3: CATSRGTGKNTEAFF
length: 19; V: TRBV13; D: TRBD2; size: -; CDR3: CASSLTSGRAMIGKNIQYF
length: 14; V: TRBV7-9; D: -; size: -; CDR3: CASSPDTGREKLFF
length: 15; V: TRBV10-3; D: -; size: -; CDR3: CAISEQEVSGNTIYF
length: 16; V: TRBV4-2; D: -; size: -; CDR3: CASSQVGQGNTGELFF
length: 12; V: TRBV19; D: -; size: few; CDR3: CATLNREYGYTF
length: 16; V: TRBV11-2; D: TRBD2; size: -; CDR3: CASSLITSGRNGELFF
length: 17; V: TRBV10-3; D: TRBD1; size: -; CDR3: CAITDSPGQPMNTEAFF
length: 18; V: TRBV6-1; D: TRBD2; size: few; CDR3: CASSEVLGLAGAYNEQFF
length: 12; V: TRBV7-3; D: -; size: -; CDR3: CASSSSTDTQYF
length: 17; V: TRBV7-2; D: TRBD2; size: once; CDR3: CASSLFWAGGSYNEQFF
length: 16; V: TRBV6-5; D: TRBD1; size: once; CDR3: CASSYGQGAANYGYTF
length: 15; V: TRBV28; D: -; size: -; CDR3: CASSLTTLQASIYTF
length: 15; V: TRBV5-1; D: -; size: -; CDR3: CASSPRTGSNQPQHF
length: 15; V: TRBV29-1; D: -; size: -; CDR3: CSVAYGSSGANVLTF
length: 13; V: TRBV5-1; D: -; size: -; CDR3: CASTTTGTDTQYF
length: 15; V: TRBV13; D: TRBD1; size: -; CDR3: CASSLGQVINSPLHF
length: 17; V: TRBV5-1; D: -; size: -; CDR3: CASSSRTGPATNEKLFF
length: 12; V: TRBV2; D: -; size: once; CDR3: CASSIQTDTQYF
length: 14; V: TRBV18; D: -; size: -; CDR3: CASSQGPGLEKLFF
length: 14; V: TRBV5-1; D: -; size: once; CDR3: CASSLAGRDNEQFF
length: 14; V: TRBV6-5; D: TRBD2; size: -; CDR3: CASKSGGASDTQYF
length: 14; V: TRBV7-9; D: -; size: -; CDR3: CASSLRGRDYGYTF
length: 14; V: TRBV4-1; D: -; size: -; CDR3: CASSQEVLGNEQFF